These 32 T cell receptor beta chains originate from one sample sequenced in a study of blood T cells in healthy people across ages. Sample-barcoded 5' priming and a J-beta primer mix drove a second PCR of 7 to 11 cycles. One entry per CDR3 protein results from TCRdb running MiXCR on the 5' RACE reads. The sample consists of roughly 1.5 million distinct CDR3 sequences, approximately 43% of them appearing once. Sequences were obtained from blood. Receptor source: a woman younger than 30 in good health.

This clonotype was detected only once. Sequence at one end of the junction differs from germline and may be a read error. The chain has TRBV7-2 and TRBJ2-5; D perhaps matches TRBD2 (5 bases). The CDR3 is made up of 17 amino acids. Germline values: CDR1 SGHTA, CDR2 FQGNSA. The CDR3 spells CANSLSRGNTIKETQYF. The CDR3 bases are TGTGCCAACAGCTTATCTCGGGGAAACACAATTAAAGAGACCCAGTACTTC.

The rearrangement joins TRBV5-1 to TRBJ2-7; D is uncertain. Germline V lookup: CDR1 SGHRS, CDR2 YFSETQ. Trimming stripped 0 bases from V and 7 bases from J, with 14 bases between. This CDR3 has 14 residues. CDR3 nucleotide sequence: TGCGCCAGCAGCTTGGCCGGCGCCCCTGGTGAGCAGTACTTC. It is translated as CASSLAGAPGEQYF. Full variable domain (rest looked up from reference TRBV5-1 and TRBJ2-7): KAGVTQTPRYLIKTRGQQVTLSCSPISGHRSVSWYQQTPGQGLQFLFEYFSETQRNKGNFPGRFSGRQFSNSRSEMNVSTLELGDSALYLCASSLAGAPGEQYFGPGTRLTVT.

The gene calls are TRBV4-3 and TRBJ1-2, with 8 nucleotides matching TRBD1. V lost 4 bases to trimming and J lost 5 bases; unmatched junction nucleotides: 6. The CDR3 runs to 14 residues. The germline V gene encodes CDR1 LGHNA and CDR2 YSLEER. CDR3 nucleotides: TGCGCCAGCAGCCCGCGACAGGGGATTTATGGCTACACCTTC. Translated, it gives CASSPRQGIYGYTF.

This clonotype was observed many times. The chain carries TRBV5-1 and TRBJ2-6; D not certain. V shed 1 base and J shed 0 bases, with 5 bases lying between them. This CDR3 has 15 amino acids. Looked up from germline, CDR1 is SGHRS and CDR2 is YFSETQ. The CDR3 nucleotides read TGCGCCAGCAGCTTGAGGGACTCTGGGGCCAACGTCCTGACTTTC. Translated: CASSLRDSGANVLTF.

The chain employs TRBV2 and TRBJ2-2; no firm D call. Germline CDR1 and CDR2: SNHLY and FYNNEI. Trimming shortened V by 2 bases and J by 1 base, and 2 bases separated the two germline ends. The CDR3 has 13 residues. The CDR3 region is CASSEWNTGELFF. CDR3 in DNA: TGTGCCAGCAGTGAATGGAACACCGGGGAGCTGTTTTTT.

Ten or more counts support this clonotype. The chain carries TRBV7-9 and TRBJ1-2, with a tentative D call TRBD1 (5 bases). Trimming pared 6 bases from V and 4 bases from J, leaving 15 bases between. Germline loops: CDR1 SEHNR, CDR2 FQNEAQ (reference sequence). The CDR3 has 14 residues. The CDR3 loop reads CASSPPDRPYGYTF. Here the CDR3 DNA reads TGTGCCAGCAGTCCCCCAGACAGACCCTATGGCTACACCTTC.

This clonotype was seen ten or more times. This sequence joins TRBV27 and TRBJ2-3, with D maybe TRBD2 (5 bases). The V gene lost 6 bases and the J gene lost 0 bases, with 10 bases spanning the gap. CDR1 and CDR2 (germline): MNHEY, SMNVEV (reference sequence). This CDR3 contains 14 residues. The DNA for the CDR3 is TGTGCCAGCAGCTTCCGGGGAAGCACAGATACGCAGTATTTT. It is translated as CASSFRGSTDTQYF.

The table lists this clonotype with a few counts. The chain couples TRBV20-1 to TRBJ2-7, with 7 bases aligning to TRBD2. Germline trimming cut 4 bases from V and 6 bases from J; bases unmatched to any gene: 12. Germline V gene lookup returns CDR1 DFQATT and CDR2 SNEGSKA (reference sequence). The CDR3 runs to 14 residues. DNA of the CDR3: TGCAGTGCTAACTTAGCGGGTGCTTCATCCGAGCAGTACTTC. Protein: CSANLAGASSEQYF.

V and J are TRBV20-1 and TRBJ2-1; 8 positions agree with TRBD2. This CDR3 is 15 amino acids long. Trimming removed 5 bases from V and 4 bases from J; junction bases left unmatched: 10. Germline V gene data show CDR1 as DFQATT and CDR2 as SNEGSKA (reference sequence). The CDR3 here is CSASIPGRGYNEQFF. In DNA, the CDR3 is TGCAGTGCTTCGATCCCCGGGAGGGGATACAATGAGCAGTTCTTC.

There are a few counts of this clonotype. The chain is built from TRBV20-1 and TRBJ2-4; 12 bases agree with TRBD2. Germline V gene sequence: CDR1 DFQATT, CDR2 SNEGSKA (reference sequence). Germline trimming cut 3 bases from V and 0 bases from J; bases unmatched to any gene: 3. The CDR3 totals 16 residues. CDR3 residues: CSASGTSGLAKNIQYF. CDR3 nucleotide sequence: TGCAGTGCTAGCGGGACTAGCGGGCTAGCCAAAAACATTCAGTACTTC.

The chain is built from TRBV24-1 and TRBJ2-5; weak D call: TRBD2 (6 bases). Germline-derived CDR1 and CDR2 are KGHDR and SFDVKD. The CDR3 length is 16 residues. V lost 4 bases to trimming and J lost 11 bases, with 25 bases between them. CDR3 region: CATSDPGGLYSDEQYF. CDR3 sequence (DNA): TGTGCCACCAGTGACCCTGGGGGGTTGTATTCGGATGAGCAGTACTTC.

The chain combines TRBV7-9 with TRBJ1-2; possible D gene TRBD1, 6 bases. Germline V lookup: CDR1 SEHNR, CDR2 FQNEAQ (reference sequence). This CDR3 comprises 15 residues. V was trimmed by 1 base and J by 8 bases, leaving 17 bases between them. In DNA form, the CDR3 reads TGTGCCAGCAGCTTAGGAGAGGAGGAGGGGGGCGGCTACACCTTC. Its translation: CASSLGEEEGGGYTF.

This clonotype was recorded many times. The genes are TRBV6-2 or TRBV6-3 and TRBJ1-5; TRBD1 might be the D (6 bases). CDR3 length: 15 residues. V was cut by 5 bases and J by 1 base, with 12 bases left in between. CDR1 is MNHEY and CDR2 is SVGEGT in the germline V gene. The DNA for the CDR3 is TGTGCCAGCAGTCCCCAGGGGAAGAGCAATCAGCCCCAGCATTTT. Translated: CASSPQGKSNQPQHF.

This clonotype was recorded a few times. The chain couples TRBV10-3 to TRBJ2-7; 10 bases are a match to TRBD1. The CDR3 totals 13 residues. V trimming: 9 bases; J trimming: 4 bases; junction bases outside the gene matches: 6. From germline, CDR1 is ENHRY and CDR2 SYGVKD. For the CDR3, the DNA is TGTGCCATTTGGGGACAGGGGAGATACGAGCAGTACTTC. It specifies CAIWGQGRYEQYF.

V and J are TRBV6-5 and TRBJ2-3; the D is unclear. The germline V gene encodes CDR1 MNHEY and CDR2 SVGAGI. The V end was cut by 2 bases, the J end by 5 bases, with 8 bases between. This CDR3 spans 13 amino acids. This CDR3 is CASSYRVLDTQYF. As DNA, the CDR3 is TGTGCCAGCAGTTACCGAGTTTTAGATACGCAGTATTTT.

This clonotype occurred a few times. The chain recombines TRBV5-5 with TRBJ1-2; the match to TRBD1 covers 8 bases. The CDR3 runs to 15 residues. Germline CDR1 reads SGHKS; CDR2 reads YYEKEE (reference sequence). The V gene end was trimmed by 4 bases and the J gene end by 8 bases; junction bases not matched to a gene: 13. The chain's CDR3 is CASSRLPGQAIGYTF. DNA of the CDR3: TGTGCCAGCAGCAGGCTGCCGGGACAGGCCATAGGCTACACCTTC.

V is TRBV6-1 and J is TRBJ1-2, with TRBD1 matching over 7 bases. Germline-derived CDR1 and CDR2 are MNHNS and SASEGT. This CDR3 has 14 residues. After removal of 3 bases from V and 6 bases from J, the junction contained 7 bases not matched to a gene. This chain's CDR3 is CASSDPQGRNGYTF. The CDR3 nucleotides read TGTGCCAGCAGTGATCCACAGGGGAGAAATGGCTACACCTTC.

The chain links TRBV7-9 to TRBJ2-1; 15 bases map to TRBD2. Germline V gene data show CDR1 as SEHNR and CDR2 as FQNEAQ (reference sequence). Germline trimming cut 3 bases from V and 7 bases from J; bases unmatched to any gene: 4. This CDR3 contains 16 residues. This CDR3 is CASSLRTSGRVNEQFF. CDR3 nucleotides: TGTGCCAGCAGCTTGAGGACTAGCGGGAGGGTTAATGAGCAGTTCTTC.

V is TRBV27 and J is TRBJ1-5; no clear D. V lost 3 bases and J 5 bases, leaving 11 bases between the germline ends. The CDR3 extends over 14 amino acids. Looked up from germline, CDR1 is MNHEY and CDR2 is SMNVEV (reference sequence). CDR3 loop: CASSLGSNDQPQHF. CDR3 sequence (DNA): TGTGCCAGCAGTTTGGGCAGCAACGATCAGCCCCAGCATTTT.

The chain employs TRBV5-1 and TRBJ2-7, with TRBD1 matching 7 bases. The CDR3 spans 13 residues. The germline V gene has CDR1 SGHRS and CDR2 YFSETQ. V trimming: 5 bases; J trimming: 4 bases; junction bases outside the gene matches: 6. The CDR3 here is CASRRDRDYEQYF. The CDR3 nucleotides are TGCGCCAGCAGACGCGACAGGGATTACGAGCAGTACTTC.

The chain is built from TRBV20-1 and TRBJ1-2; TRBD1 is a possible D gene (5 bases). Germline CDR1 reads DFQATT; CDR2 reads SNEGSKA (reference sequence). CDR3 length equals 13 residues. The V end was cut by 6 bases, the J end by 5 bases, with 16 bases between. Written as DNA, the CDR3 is TGCAGTGCCAGCCCGACAGCAGAATATGGCTACACCTTC. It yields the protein CSASPTAEYGYTF.

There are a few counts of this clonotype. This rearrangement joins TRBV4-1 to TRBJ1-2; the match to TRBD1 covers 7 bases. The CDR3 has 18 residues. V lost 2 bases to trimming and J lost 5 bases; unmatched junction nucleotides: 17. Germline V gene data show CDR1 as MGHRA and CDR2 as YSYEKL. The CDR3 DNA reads TGCGCCAGCAGCCAACTAGCCGGGACAGCCGCATCTCCATATGGCTACACCTTC. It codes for CASSQLAGTAASPYGYTF.

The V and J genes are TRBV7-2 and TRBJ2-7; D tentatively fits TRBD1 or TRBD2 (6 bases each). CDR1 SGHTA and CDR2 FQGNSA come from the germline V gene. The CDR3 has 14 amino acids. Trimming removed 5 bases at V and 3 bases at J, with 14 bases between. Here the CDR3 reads CASSNKGGSYEQYF. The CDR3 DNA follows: TGTGCCAGCAGCAATAAGGGGGGAAGCTACGAGCAGTACTTC.

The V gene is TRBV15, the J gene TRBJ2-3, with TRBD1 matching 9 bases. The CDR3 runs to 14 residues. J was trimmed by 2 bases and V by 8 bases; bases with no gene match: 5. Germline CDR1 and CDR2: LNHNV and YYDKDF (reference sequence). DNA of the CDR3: TGTGCCACCGCCCGGGACAGGGACACAGATACGCAGTATTTT. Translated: CATARDRDTDTQYF.

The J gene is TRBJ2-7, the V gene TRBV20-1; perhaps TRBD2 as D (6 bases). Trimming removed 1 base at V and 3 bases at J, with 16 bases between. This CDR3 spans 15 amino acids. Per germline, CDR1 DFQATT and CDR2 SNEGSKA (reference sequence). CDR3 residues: CSARGDRDSYYEQYF. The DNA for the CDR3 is TGCAGTGCTAGAGGGGACCGGGACTCCTACTACGAGCAGTACTTC.

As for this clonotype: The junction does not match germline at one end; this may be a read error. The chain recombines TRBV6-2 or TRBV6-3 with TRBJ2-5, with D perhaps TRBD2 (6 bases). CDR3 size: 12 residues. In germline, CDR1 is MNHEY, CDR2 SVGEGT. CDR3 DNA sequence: TGTACCAGCAGTTACGCGCCCCGGGAGCAGTACTTC. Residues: CTSSYAPREQYF.

The CDR3 DNA follows: TGTGCCAGCAGCCGGACTAGCGGTAACAATGAGCAGTACTTC. It encodes CASSRTSGNNEQYF. V is TRBV7-9 and J is TRBJ2-5; TRBD2 matches at 10 bases. Germline V CDR1 and CDR2: SEHNR, FQNEAQ (reference sequence). This CDR3 has 14 residues. The junction had 11 bases not matched to a gene; V was cut back by 5 bases and J by 11 bases.

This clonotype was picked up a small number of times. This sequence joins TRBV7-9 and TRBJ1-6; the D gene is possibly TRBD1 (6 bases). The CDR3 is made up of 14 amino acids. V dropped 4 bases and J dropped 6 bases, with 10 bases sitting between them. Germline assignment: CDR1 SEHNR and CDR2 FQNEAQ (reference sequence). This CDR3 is CASSSLGANSPLHF. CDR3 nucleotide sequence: TGTGCCAGCAGCTCCCTGGGGGCTAATTCACCCCTCCACTTT.

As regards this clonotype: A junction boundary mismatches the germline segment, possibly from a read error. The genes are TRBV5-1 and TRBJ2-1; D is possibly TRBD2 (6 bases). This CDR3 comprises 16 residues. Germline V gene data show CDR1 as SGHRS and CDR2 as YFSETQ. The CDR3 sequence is CASSKQAGSSYNERFF. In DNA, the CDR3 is TGCGCCAGCAGCAAACAGGCGGGGAGCTCCTACAATGAGCGGTTCTTC.

CDR3 amino acids: CSVETDRGVEQYF. Written as DNA, the CDR3 is TGCAGCGTTGAAACGGACAGGGGGGTCGAGCAGTACTTC. This chain connects TRBV29-1 to TRBJ2-7, with 10 nucleotides matching TRBD1. CDR3 length: 13 residues. Germline V lookup: CDR1 SQVTM, CDR2 ANQGSEA. J gave up 6 bases and V 2 bases, and 4 bases lay outside the gene matches.

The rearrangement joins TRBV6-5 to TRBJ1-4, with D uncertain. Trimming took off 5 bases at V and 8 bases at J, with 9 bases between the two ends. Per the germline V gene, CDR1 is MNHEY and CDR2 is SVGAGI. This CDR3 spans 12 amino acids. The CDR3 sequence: CASSMGKEKLFF. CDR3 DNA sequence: TGTGCCAGCAGTATGGGGAAAGAAAAACTGTTTTTT.

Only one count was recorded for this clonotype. This CDR3 is CSASSGAINSPLHF. The CDR3 DNA sequence: TGCAGTGCCTCTTCGGGGGCCATCAATTCACCCCTCCACTTT. This chain uses TRBV20-1 with TRBJ1-6; D may be TRBD1 (6 bases). Trimming removed 6 bases from V and 7 bases from J, with 16 bases in between. The CDR3 is 14 amino acids. Germline-derived CDR1 and CDR2 are DFQATT and SNEGSKA (reference sequence).